The entry below describes one TCR beta chain. Generated by immunoSEQ multiplex PCR, the TCRdb table keeps only in-frame clones and is missing some. The table includes around 46,000 clones, more than 75% detected once. The data originate from a study of blood T cell repertoires in COVID-19. Across the whole study: Italy, Spain and the United States were the sources of the convalescent and acute COVID-19 samples.

Germline V lookup: CDR1 MDHEN, CDR2 SYDVKM. Deletions cut 5 bases from V and 1 base from J, with 11 bases between. CDR3 length: 14 amino acids. This chain uses TRBV28 with TRBJ1-1; D uncertain. The sequencing sample was made of peripheral blood. This TCR derives from a man in his 60s with active or convalescent COVID-19. CDR3 bases: TGTGCCAGCAGTCCGCTCGGGGAGAACACTGAAGCTTTCTTT. Protein product: CASSPLGENTEAFF.